Listed below are T cell receptor beta chains from one sample, sequenced in a study of T cell responses to AZD1222 COVID-19 vaccine. This table comes from immunoSEQ multiplex PCR, and its TCRdb copy is limited to in-frame clones, with some not included. Here the sample spans roughly 72,000 clones, approximately 90% being singletons. Source: peripheral blood, taken 28 days after the second dose of the MenACWY control vaccine. The receptors stem from an adult who received the MenACWY meningococcal vaccine as a control. CDR3s include the opening cysteine and the closing phenylalanine or tryptophan. D genes are given only for firm matches. Where a row states a size, it is once, few, many or the class of an expanded clone; other rows omit it.

. 11 . TRBJ1-3 TRBV28 CASWLDYTIYF TGTGCCAGCTGGCTGGATTACACCATATATTTT
. 12 . TRBJ1-2 TRBV30 CAWSPSVRGYTF TGTGCCTGGAGCCCCTCAGTTCGTGGCTACACCTTC
TRBD1 16 . TRBJ1-2 TRBV7-9 CASSFTGGRANYGYTF TGTGCCAGCAGCTTTACAGGGGGAAGAGCTAACTATGGCTACACCTTC
. 16 . TRBJ2-3 TRBV19 CATRRTEHPNTDTQYF TGTGCCACCCGCCGGACAGAACACCCGAACACGGATACGCAGTATTTT
TRBD1 14 . TRBJ2-7 TRBV2 CASSYGQGPYEQYF TGTGCCAGCAGTTATGGACAGGGGCCCTACGAGCAGTACTTC
TRBD1 15 . TRBJ2-7 TRBV6-1 CASSEASTGPYEQYF TGTGCCAGCAGTGAAGCTTCGACAGGGCCCTACGAGCAGTACTTC
. 15 . TRBJ1-4 TRBV7-7 CASSPTAATNEKLFF TGTGCCAGCAGCCCCACAGCGGCAACTAATGAAAAACTGTTTTTT
. 13 . TRBJ1-2 TRBV28 CASSLRGYYGYTF TGTGCCAGCAGTTTGAGGGGTTACTATGGCTACACCTTC
. 16 . TRBJ1-5 TRBV6-1 CASSGGQGLGNQPQHF TGTGCCAGCAGTGGCGGGCAGGGGCTGGGCAATCAGCCCCAGCATTTT
TRBD1 14 few TRBJ2-7 TRBV5-6 CASSYRDRGLEQYF TGTGCCAGCAGCTACCGGGACAGGGGGCTCGAGCAGTACTTC
. 14 . TRBJ2-1 TRBV2 CASSARVTYNEQFF TGTGCCAGCAGTGCCAGGGTCACCTACAATGAGCAGTTCTTC
. 14 . TRBJ2-2 TRBV29-1 CSVDRRDTTGELFF TGCAGCGTTGATCGGAGAGATACAACCGGGGAGCTGTTTTTT
TRBD2 15 . TRBJ2-5 TRBV4-2 CASSQGTSGQETQYF TGTGCCAGCAGCCAAGGGACTAGCGGACAAGAGACCCAGTACTTC
. 13 . TRBJ1-1 TRBV9 CASSVGDATEAFF TGTGCCAGCAGCGTTGGGGACGCCACTGAAGCTTTCTTT
TRBD2 16 . TRBJ2-3 TRBV7-8 CASSSPTSGAPGTQYF TGTGCCAGCAGCTCCCCGACTAGCGGGGCGCCCGGTACGCAGTATTTT
TRBD1 16 few TRBJ2-1 TRBV5-1 CASSSTGTGSKNEQFF TGCGCCAGCAGCTCTACCGGGACAGGGTCAAAAAATGAGCAGTTCTTC
. 14 . TRBJ2-1 TRBV19 CATAGGLSYNEQFF TGTGCCACCGCCGGGGGACTTTCCTACAATGAGCAGTTCTTC
. 11 few TRBJ2-1 TRBV30 CAWAQDHEQFF TGTGCCTGGGCTCAGGACCATGAGCAGTTCTTC
TRBD1 17 . TRBJ1-1 TRBV5-1 CASSLGHTGGMNTEAFF TGCGCCAGCAGCTTGGGACATACAGGGGGAATGAACACTGAAGCTTTCTTT
TRBD2 19 . TRBJ2-3 TRBV19 CASSKAPGLAGVTTDTQYF TGTGCCAGTAGTAAAGCCCCGGGACTAGCGGGGGTCACCACAGATACGCAGTATTTT
. 12 . TRBJ2-5 TRBV19 CASSPSRETQYF TGTGCCAGTAGTCCCAGTCGAGAGACCCAGTACTTC
TRBD1 13 . TRBJ1-2 TRBV19 CASSIGGGGSYTF TGTGCCAGTAGTATAGGTGGAGGGGGCTCCTACACCTTC
TRBD1 15 once TRBJ1-2 TRBV6-5 CASSYSRGQGSGYTF TGTGCCAGCAGTTACTCGCGGGGACAGGGGTCTGGCTACACCTTC
. 11 large TRBJ2-3 TRBV25-1 CAGGRGDTQYF TGTGCCGGTGGGCGGGGAGATACGCAGTATTTT
. 14 . TRBJ2-7 TRBV3-1/TRBV3-2 CASSEVGDIYEQYF TGTGCCAGCAGCGAAGTAGGGGATATCTACGAGCAGTACTTC
TRBD1 12 . TRBJ2-4 TRBV5-8 CASSADRGRRWF TGTGCCAGCAGCGCTGACAGGGGGCGGAGGTGGTTC
. 14 . TRBJ2-7 TRBV19 CASSLRTRTDEQYF TGTGCCAGTAGTCTTCGGACCAGGACGGACGAGCAGTACTTC
. 15 . TRBJ1-1 TRBV6-5 CASSYSAGVGTEAFF TGTGCCAGCAGTTACTCCGCGGGTGTGGGGACTGAAGCTTTCTTT